The clone carrying this T cell receptor beta chain occurred once. Method: immunoSEQ multiplex PCR; TCRdb's copy keeps in-frame clones and lacks some. The data contain some 410,000 clones, approximately 90% of them singletons. Trimming removed 6 bases from V and 7 bases from J; junction bases left unmatched: 4. Germline CDR1 is MNHNY and CDR2 is SVGAGI (reference sequence). This CDR3 contains 12 residues. This specimen comes from a study of control samples from healthy donors and cancer patients. The receptor was derived from a middle-aged man with head and neck cancer. The chain is built from TRBV6-6 and TRBJ2-7, with 9 bases fitting TRBD1. The sequencing input was PBMCs. The CDR3 DNA reads TGTGCCAGCAGCCGACAGGGGGATGAGCAGTACTTC. This codes for CASSRQGDEQYF.